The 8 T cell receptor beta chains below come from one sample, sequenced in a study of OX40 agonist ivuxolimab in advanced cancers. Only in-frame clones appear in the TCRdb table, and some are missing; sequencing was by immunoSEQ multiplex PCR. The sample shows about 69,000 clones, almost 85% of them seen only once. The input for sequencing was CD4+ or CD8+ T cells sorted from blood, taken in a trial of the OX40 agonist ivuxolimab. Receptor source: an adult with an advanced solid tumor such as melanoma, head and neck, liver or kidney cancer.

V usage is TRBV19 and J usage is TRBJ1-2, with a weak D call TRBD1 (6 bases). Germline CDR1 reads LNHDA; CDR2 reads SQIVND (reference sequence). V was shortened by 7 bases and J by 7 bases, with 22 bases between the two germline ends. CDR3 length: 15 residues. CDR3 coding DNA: TGTGCCAGTACTGACGCGGGGGGCCTGTCATCTGGCTACACCTTC. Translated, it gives CASTDAGGLSSGYTF. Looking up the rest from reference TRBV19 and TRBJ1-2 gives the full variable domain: DGGITQSPKYLFRKEGQNVTLSCEQNLNHDAMYWYRQDPGQGLRLIYYSQIVNDFQKGDIAEGYSVSREKKESFPLTVTSAQKNPTAFYLCASTDAGGLSSGYTFGSGTRLTVV.

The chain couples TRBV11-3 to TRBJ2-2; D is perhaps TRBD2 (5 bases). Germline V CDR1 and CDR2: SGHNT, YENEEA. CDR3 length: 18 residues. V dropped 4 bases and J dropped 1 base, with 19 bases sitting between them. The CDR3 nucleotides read TGTGCCAGCAGCTCCACGGGATGGCGAGGCGGGAACACCGGGGAGCTGTTTTTT. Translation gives CASSSTGWRGGNTGELFF.

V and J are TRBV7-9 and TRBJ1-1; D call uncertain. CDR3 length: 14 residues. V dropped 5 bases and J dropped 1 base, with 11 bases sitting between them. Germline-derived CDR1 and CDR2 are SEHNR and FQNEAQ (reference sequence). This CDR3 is CASSTPRRNTEAFF. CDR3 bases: TGTGCCAGCAGCACCCCTAGGCGGAACACTGAAGCTTTCTTT.

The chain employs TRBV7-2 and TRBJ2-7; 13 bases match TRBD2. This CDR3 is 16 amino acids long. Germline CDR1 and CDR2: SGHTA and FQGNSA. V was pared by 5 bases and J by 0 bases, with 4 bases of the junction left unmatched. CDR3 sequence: CASSITSGRGSYEQYF. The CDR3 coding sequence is TGTGCCAGCAGCATAACTAGCGGGAGGGGCTCCTACGAGCAGTACTTC.

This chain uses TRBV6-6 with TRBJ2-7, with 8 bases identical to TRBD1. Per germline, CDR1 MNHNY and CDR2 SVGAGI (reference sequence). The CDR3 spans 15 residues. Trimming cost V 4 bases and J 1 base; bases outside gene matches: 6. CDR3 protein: CASSSPDRESYEQYF. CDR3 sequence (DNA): TGTGCCAGCAGTTCCCCGGACAGGGAATCCTACGAGCAGTACTTC.

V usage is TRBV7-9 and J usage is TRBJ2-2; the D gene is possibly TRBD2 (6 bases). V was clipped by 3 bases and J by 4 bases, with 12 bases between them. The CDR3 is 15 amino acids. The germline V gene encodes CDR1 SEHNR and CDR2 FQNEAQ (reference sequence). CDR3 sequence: CASSFSGSRTGELFF. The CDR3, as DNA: TGTGCCAGCAGCTTTTCCGGGAGCCGCACCGGGGAGCTGTTTTTT.

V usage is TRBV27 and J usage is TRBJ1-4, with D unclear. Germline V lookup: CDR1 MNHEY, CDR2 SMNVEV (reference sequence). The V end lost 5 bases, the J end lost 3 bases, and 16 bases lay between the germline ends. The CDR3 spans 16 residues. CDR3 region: CASSPGPFFPNEKLFF. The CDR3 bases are TGTGCCAGCAGTCCCGGGCCCTTCTTCCCTAATGAAAAACTGTTTTTT.

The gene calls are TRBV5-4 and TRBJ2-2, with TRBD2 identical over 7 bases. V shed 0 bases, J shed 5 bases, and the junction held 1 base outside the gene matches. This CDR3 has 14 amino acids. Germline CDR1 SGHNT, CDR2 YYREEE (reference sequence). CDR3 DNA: TGTGCCAGCAGCTTGGGCGGGGGTACCGGGGAGCTGTTTTTT. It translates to CASSLGGGTGELFF.